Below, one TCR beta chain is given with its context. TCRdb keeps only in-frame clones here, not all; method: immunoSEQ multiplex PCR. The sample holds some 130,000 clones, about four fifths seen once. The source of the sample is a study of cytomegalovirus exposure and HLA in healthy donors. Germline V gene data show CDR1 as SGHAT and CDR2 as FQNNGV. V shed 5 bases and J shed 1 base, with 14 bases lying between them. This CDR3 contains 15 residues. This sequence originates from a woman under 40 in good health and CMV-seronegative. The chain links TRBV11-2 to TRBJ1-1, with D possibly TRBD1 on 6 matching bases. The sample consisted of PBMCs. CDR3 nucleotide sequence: TGTGCCAGCAGCCCGGAACCGACAGGGAACACTGAAGCTTTCTTT. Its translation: CASSPEPTGNTEAFF.